This T cell receptor beta chain was documented in a study of human T cells and chemical hapten exposure. Study as a whole: 2% DPC applied to an approximately 2 cm by approximately 2 cm arm area sensitized donors.

Regarding the study as a whole: Expanded TCR counts at PT1 were positively correlated with the patch test score. TCRs above 1 in 1000 frequency stayed constant with DPC sensitization.

Regarding time point: patch test 2, 6 weeks after DPC sensitization. Indicated treatment: therapeutic diphenylcyclopropenone sensitization with weekly scalp DPC. Unfractionated whole blood served as the source for total RNA extraction. CDR3 length: 15 residues. The ends lost 0 bases at V and 4 bases at J; junction bases unmatched: 5. The germline V gene has CDR1 DFQATT and CDR2 SNEGSKA (reference sequence). Concerning this clonotype: The antigen is not known.

TCRdb itself ran the RACE reads through MiXCR, one entry per CDR3 protein. The sample holds about 140,000 distinct CDR3 sequences, approximately 12% seen once. This TCR was sampled from a woman aged 45-65 years with alopecia areata. Some clones in this sample may be carry-over from other donors' samples. Material: whole blood, obtained in connection with sensitization to the hapten diphenylcyclopropenone (DPC). The rearrangement joins TRBV20-1 to TRBJ2-1; the match to TRBD2 covers 8 bases. The CDR3 DNA reads TGCAGTGCTAGAGATCTCGCGGGAGGTTACAATGAGCAGTTCTTC. Its protein product is CSARDLAGGYNEQFF.